This T cell receptor (beta chain) was sequenced in a study of blood T cell repertoires in COVID-19. At the level of the study: PBMCs, B-cell-depleted T cells, or T cells were the source of the cDNA or gDNA that made up the material.

CDR1 is SQVTM, CDR2 ANQGSEA, per germline. The CDR3 is made up of 12 amino acids. The table came from immunoSEQ multiplex PCR; TCRdb's copy has only in-frame clones and leaves some out. Of 300,000 or so clones listed, about 83% are singletons. The chain links TRBV29-1 to TRBJ2-5, with D uncertain. Near its end, the DNA agrees better with TRBJ2-7, so the J call may be wrong. The clonotype comes from a woman aged 45-65 years with acute or convalescent COVID-19. The material sequenced was peripheral blood. This chain's CDR3 is CSVGMSRYEQYF. The CDR3 bases are TGCAGCGTTGGCATGTCTCGCTACGAGCAGTACTTC.